One and the same sample provided the 14 T cell receptor beta chains below, sequenced in a study of CD8 T cells in Susac syndrome. With random hexamers, roughly 0.45 to 1 ug RNA was reverse transcribed. TCRdb fed the immunoSEQ multiplex PCR reads into MiXCR, producing one record per CDR3 protein. The sample lists 300,000 to 350,000 distinct CDR3 sequences; about 90% were seen once. Material: CD4+ T cells from PBMCs. All receptors derive from a human donor with multiple sclerosis.

The chain is built from TRBV9 and TRBJ1-6, with D possibly being TRBD1 (5 bases). Between the trimmed V and J ends, which lost 0 bases and 10 bases, there was a span of 11 bases. The CDR3 consists of 14 residues. Germline V gives CDR1 SGDLS, CDR2 YYNGEE. The CDR3 reads CASSVGQSKSPLHF. CDR3 bases: TGTGCCAGCAGCGTAGGACAGAGCAAGTCACCCCTCCACTTT.

The J gene is TRBJ1-2, the V gene TRBV7-9; TRBD1 matches at 7 bases. Unmatched junction bases numbered 8, after V lost 1 base and J lost 3 bases. The CDR3 is made up of 16 amino acids. CDR1 is SEHNR and CDR2 is FQNEAQ in the germline V gene (reference sequence). This chain's CDR3 is CASSLGGRGSDYGYTF. The CDR3 region has the DNA TGTGCCAGCAGCTTAGGAGGCAGGGGGTCGGACTATGGCTACACCTTC.

The chain couples TRBV20-1 to TRBJ2-1; the match to TRBD2 covers 9 bases. Losses at the gene ends were 3 bases for V and 5 bases for J; bases not matched to a gene: 14. Germline CDR1 reads DFQATT; CDR2 reads SNEGSKA (reference sequence). This CDR3 has 17 amino acids. CDR3 residues: CSASAPMERGDHNEQFF. The CDR3 DNA reads as TGCAGTGCTAGCGCCCCGATGGAGCGGGGGGACCACAATGAGCAGTTCTTC.

The gene calls are TRBV29-1 and TRBJ1-2; D is unclear. Germline CDR1 and CDR2: SQVTM and ANQGSEA. This CDR3 has 12 residues. Trimming took off 8 bases at V and 3 bases at J, with 13 bases between the two ends. In DNA form, the CDR3 reads TGCAGCACCGGCGGGGAAGACTATGGCTACACCTTC. Protein sequence: CSTGGEDYGYTF.

This chain joins TRBV29-1 and TRBJ2-2; a possible D gene is TRBD2 (5 bases). V lost 8 bases and J 7 bases, leaving 11 bases between the germline ends. This CDR3 is built from 11 residues. Germline CDR1 and CDR2: SQVTM and ANQGSEA. As DNA, the CDR3 is TGCAGCTACCATGAGGGCGGGGAGCTGTTTTTT. Its translation: CSYHEGGELFF.

This clonotype was detected only once. The chain joins TRBV29-1 to TRBJ2-5, with D hard to call. Germline values: CDR1 SQVTM, CDR2 ANQGSEA. The germline V and J ends were trimmed by 4 bases and 1 base, with 7 bases remaining between them. The length of the CDR3 is 12 residues. CDR3 DNA sequence: TGCAGCGTTGTGCCTAGCCAAGAGACCCAGTACTTC. It translates to CSVVPSQETQYF.

The chain links TRBV7-9 to TRBJ2-1; D is tentatively TRBD1 or TRBD2 (6 bases each). The ends were cut back, 0 bases at V and 6 bases at J, with 18 bases in the middle. The CDR3 spans 17 residues. The germline V gene encodes CDR1 SEHNR and CDR2 FQNEAQ (reference sequence). CDR3 loop: CASSLAGTGARLNEQFF. The CDR3 DNA follows: TGTGCCAGCAGCTTAGCTGGGACGGGGGCCCGTCTCAATGAGCAGTTCTTC.

This clonotype was detected only a few times. The V gene is TRBV6-2 or TRBV6-3, the J gene TRBJ2-1; the D gene is possibly TRBD2 (5 bases). CDR1 and CDR2 from the germline V gene are MNHEY and SVGEGT. The CDR3 is 13 amino acids. V lost 4 bases to trimming and J lost 10 bases, with 14 bases between them. The CDR3 nucleotides read TGTGCCAGCAGTTCGGGGAGAGGGTGGGAGCAGTTCTTC. This sequence encodes CASSSGRGWEQFF.

The rearrangement joins TRBV2 to TRBJ2-3; the match to TRBD1 covers 8 bases. Germline loops: CDR1 SNHLY, CDR2 FYNNEI. Germline trimming cut 6 bases from V and 2 bases from J; bases unmatched to any gene: 7. This CDR3 spans 15 amino acids. The CDR3 DNA sequence: TGTGCCAGCAGGCTGACAGGGGCCTCCACAGATACGCAGTATTTT. Protein sequence: CASRLTGASTDTQYF.

The chain has TRBV2 and TRBJ2-1, with D tentatively TRBD2 (6 bases). V shed 8 bases and J shed 2 bases, with 13 bases lying between them. The V gene's germline CDR1 is SNHLY and CDR2 FYNNEI. The CDR3 sequence is 14 residues long. DNA for the CDR3: TGTGCCAGCGCTCGGCGGGAAACCTACAATGAGCAGTTCTTC. It encodes CASARRETYNEQFF.

CDR3 DNA: TGTGCCAGCAGATATAGACAGGGAGAACGCGAGCAGTACTTC. This translates into CASRYRQGEREQYF. The genes are TRBV11-3 and TRBJ2-7, with 7 bases fitting TRBD1. Germline CDR1 SGHNT, CDR2 YENEEA. CDR3 length: 14 residues. The V gene end was trimmed by 6 bases and the J gene end by 6 bases; junction bases not matched to a gene: 11.

V and J are TRBV29-1 and TRBJ1-1, with TRBD1 matching over 8 bases. This CDR3 comprises 13 residues. The junction had 7 bases not matched to a gene; V was cut back by 7 bases and J by 3 bases. CDR1 is SQVTM, CDR2 ANQGSEA, per germline. CDR3 coding DNA: TGCAGCGCCCAGGGGGCGCGGGACACTGAAGCTTTCTTT. Translating gives CSAQGARDTEAFF.

The CDR3 sequence: CASSLRRYSGANVLTF. The CDR3 nucleotides are TGTGCCAGCAGCTTAAGACGGTACTCTGGGGCCAACGTCCTGACTTTC. The rearrangement links TRBV13 to TRBJ2-6; D call uncertain. The CDR3 consists of 16 residues. The V end was cut by 2 bases, the J end by 0 bases, with 8 bases between. The germline gives CDR1 PRHDT, CDR2 FYEKMQ (reference sequence).

The CDR3 nucleotides read TGTGCCAGCAGCCAAGTCAGGGGAAACTATGGCTACACCTTC. It codes for CASSQVRGNYGYTF. V gene TRBV3-1 combines with J gene TRBJ1-2; possibly TRBD1 for D (6 bases). Germline assignment: CDR1 LGHDT and CDR2 YNNKEL (reference sequence). Trimming left V 1 base short and J 2 bases short, with 8 bases between. The CDR3 is 14 residues long.